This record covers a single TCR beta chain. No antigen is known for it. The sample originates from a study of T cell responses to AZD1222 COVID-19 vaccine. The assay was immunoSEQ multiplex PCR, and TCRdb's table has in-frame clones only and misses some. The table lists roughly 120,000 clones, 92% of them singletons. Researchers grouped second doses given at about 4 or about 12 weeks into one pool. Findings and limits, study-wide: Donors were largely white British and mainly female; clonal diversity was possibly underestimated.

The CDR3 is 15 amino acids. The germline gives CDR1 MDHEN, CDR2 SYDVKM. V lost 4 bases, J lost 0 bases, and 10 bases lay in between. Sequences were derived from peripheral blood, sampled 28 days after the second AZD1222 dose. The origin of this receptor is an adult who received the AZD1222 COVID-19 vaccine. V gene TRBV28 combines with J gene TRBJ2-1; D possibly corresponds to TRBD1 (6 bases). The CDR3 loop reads CASSSGTHSYNEQFF. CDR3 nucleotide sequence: TGTGCCAGCAGTTCCGGGACACACTCCTACAATGAGCAGTTCTTC.